This is a list of T cell receptor beta chains from one sample in a study of T-cell memory formation after mild COVID-19. TCRdb re-analysed the 5' RACE reads in MiXCR, keeping a single row per CDR3 protein. The sample carries 57,000 or so distinct CDR3 sequences, less than 9.5% recorded once. Sequenced: PBMCs or a T cell subset sorted from them (not recorded which). These receptors originate from a man aged 18-30 years who had mild COVID-19 (a few samples of this study predate the infection). Cell type and time point are not known. Both conserved end residues are part of each CDR3. The order of the fields is J gene, D gene, clone size, V gene, CDR3 DNA, CDR3 protein. D genes are given only for firm matches. Rows give clone size only sometimes, using once, few, many, or a class for an expanded clone.

TRBJ2-3 | - | many | TRBV20-1 | TGCAGTGCTAGGGCTCTCGGAAAAGGGGGCACAGATACGCAGTATTTT | CSARALGKGGTDTQYF
TRBJ2-1 | - | - | TRBV7-9 | TGTGCCAGCAGAAGGGACTCCTACAATGAGCAGTTCTTC | CASRRDSYNEQFF
TRBJ2-1 | - | few | TRBV7-2 | TGTGCCAGCAGCCCAAACCTCCCTGGGGGGGGGACAACCGGGTACAGTGAGCAGTTCTTC | CASSPNLPGGGTTGYSEQFF
TRBJ2-1 | - | many | TRBV7-2 | TGTGCCAGCAGCTTAGTCCCTCTCAGCTCCTACAATGAGCAGTTCTTC | CASSLVPLSSYNEQFF
TRBJ2-3 | - | many | TRBV7-2 | TGTGCCAGCAGCTTGGGCGGTACGCAGTATTTT | CASSLGGTQYF
TRBJ2-3 | - | - | TRBV28 | TGTGCCAGCAGTTTGTTCCCGGGGCCAGATACGCAGTATTTT | CASSLFPGPDTQYF
TRBJ2-2 | TRBD2 | - | TRBV11-3 | TGTGCCAGCAGCTTAGGACTAGCGGGGACCGGGGAGCTGTTTTTT | CASSLGLAGTGELFF
TRBJ2-3 | TRBD2 | many | TRBV7-2 | TGTGCCAGCAGCCCGGGCGAGCGGGGCGCGTACACAGATACGCAGTATTTT | CASSPGERGAYTDTQYF
TRBJ1-5 | - | few | TRBV15 | TGTGCCACCAGCCGACCCCCCCTACAGGGAATAGGTCAGCCCCAGCATTTT | CATSRPPLQGIGQPQHF
TRBJ2-7 | TRBD1 | - | TRBV20-1 | TGCAGTGCAACGTTACCCGGGGACAGGGAAGCAAGCGAGCAGTACTTC | CSATLPGDREASEQYF
TRBJ2-1 | - | - | TRBV7-6 | TGTGCCAGCAGCCCTGGGTATGAGCAGTTCTTC | CASSPGYEQFF
TRBJ2-7 | - | - | TRBV12-3/TRBV12-4 | TGTGCCAGCAGTCCCCCGGGCCTCTACGAGCAGTACTTC | CASSPPGLYEQYF
TRBJ2-7 | - | few | TRBV18 | TGTGCCAGCTCACCACTCGGGCGGCAGGGGCGGGACGAGCAGTACTTC | CASSPLGRQGRDEQYF
TRBJ2-5 | - | - | TRBV7-8 | TGTGCCAGCAGCGCGGGACAGCAAGAGACCCAGTACTTC | CASSAGQQETQYF
TRBJ2-3 | TRBD2 | few | TRBV6-2/TRBV6-3 | TGTGCCAGCAGCCCAGCGGGGGCCGGGCCAAGCACAGATACGCAGTATTTT | CASSPAGAGPSTDTQYF
TRBJ2-1 | - | medium-sized | TRBV7-9 | TGTGCCAGCAGCTTAGATCACAATGAGCAGTTCTTC | CASSLDHNEQFF
TRBJ2-7 | - | medium-sized | TRBV29-1 | TGCAGCGTTGAAGGTGGGGTCTCCTACGAGCAGTACTTC | CSVEGGVSYEQYF
TRBJ1-3 | - | many | TRBV7-2 | TGTGCCAGCAGCTTACCCGGAAACACCATATATTTT | CASSLPGNTIYF
TRBJ1-1 | - | - | TRBV19 | TGTGCCAGTAGGCCGTATGCGAGCGACACTGAAGCTTTCTTT | CASRPYASDTEAFF
TRBJ2-6 | - | few | TRBV7-7 | TGTGCCAGCAGCCCAGACGGGGATGGGGCCAACGTCCTGACTTTC | CASSPDGDGANVLTF
TRBJ1-2 | TRBD1 | - | TRBV6-5 | TGTGCCAGCAGTTACTCGTGGACAGGCACTTATGGCTACACCTTC | CASSYSWTGTYGYTF
TRBJ1-4 | - | few | TRBV10-3 | TGTGCCATCAGCCCGGGAGCAACTAATGAAAAACTGTTTTTT | CAISPGATNEKLFF
TRBJ2-3 | TRBD1 | many | TRBV7-2 | TGTGCCAGCAGCCCCGGGACAGGGTGGACAGATACGCAGTATTTT | CASSPGTGWTDTQYF
TRBJ2-1 | - | - | TRBV25-1 | TGTGCCAGCAGTGAATTTAGGGACGAGCAGTTCTTC | CASSEFRDEQFF
TRBJ2-7 | TRBD1 | few | TRBV6-2/TRBV6-3 | TGTGCCAGCAGCCTCATGGGACAGGGGGCCCCGAGCTCCTACGAGCAGTACTTC | CASSLMGQGAPSSYEQYF
TRBJ2-1 | - | many | TRBV11-2 | TGTGCCAGCAGCGCATTAATGGCTGGCCCGGGGGTATACAATGAGCAGTTCTTC | CASSALMAGPGVYNEQFF
TRBJ2-2 | - | - | TRBV5-6 | TGTGCCAGCAGTTACTCTTACACCGGGGAGCTGTTTTTT | CASSYSYTGELFF
TRBJ2-5 | - | - | TRBV12-3/TRBV12-4 | TGTGCCAGCAGTGAGGACTGGAGGGGGACCCAGTACTTC | CASSEDWRGTQYF
TRBJ2-3 | TRBD2 | - | TRBV5-1 | TGCGCCAGCAGCCTTTCACTAGCGGGGGGCACAGATACGCAGTATTTT | CASSLSLAGGTDTQYF
TRBJ2-6 | - | - | TRBV5-4 | TGTGCCAGCAGCTCCCTTTTAGGGGCCAACGTCCTGACTTTC | CASSSLLGANVLTF
TRBJ1-1 | - | - | TRBV29-1 | TGCAGCGTTGATGGGCAGGGCGGAGGCACTGAAGCTTTCTTT | CSVDGQGGGTEAFF
TRBJ2-1 | - | many | TRBV5-1 | TGCGCCAGCAGCCGATCGACAGGTTCTACCTACAATGAGCAGTTCTTC | CASSRSTGSTYNEQFF
TRBJ2-2 | - | few | TRBV11-3 | TGTGCCAGCAGCTACGGGACAACGAACACCGGGGAGCTGTTTTTT | CASSYGTTNTGELFF
TRBJ1-6 | - | few | TRBV14 | TGTGCCAGCAGCCATTCCCTTTCACCCCTCCACTTT | CASSHSLSPLHF
TRBJ1-1 | - | few | TRBV7-9 | TGTGCCAGCAGTCACCCTGAAGCTTTCTTT | CASSHPEAFF
TRBJ2-3 | TRBD2 | many | TRBV7-2 | TGTGCCAGCAGCTTTAGCGGGGGGGCAGATACGCAGTATTTT | CASSFSGGADTQYF
TRBJ2-5 | - | few | TRBV5-4 | TGTGCCAGCAGCTCATCCGGGACACCGAAGGGGGAGACCCAGTACTTC | CASSSSGTPKGETQYF
TRBJ2-3 | - | few | TRBV7-8 | TGTGCCAGCAGCTTAGCGCTCAGCACAGATACGCAGTATTTT | CASSLALSTDTQYF
TRBJ2-3 | - | many | TRBV7-8 | TGTGCCAGCAGCCCCGGGAGGGGGCGGGGCACAGATACGCAGTATTTT | CASSPGRGRGTDTQYF
TRBJ2-6 | - | few | TRBV25-1 | TGTGCCAGCAGTGGAGGGGAGGCTGGGGCCAACGTCCTGACTTTC | CASSGGEAGANVLTF
TRBJ2-3 | - | - | TRBV27 | TGTGCCAGCAGGGAGTCGGGGGGCACAGATACGCAGTATTTT | CASRESGGTDTQYF
TRBJ2-2 | - | - | TRBV5-1 | TGCGCCAGCAGCTTGGGGGTACCGAACACCGGGGAGCTGTTTTTT | CASSLGVPNTGELFF
TRBJ1-2 | - | few | TRBV30 | TGTGCCTGGAGCGATGACTTCTATGGCTACACCTTC | CAWSDDFYGYTF
TRBJ1-2 | - | - | TRBV7-2 | TGTGCCAGCAGCTTAGGACTAGCGGATGGCTACACCTTC | CASSLGLADGYTF
TRBJ1-1 | TRBD1 | - | TRBV12-3/TRBV12-4 | TGTGCCAGCAGTCTAACGACAGGGCGGGCTTTCTTT | CASSLTTGRAFF
TRBJ2-2 | - | many | TRBV6-5 | TGTGCCAGCAGACGAACTCCGAACACCGGGGAGCTGTTTTTT | CASRRTPNTGELFF
TRBJ2-5 | - | many | TRBV3-1 | TGTGCCAGCAGCCAAGAACAGGGTACAGAGACCCAGTACTTC | CASSQEQGTETQYF
TRBJ1-1 | - | many | TRBV24-1 | TGTGCCACCAGTGATTCGACAGAATCGAACACTGAAGCTTTCTTT | CATSDSTESNTEAFF
TRBJ1-1 | - | - | TRBV19 | TGTGCCAGGAGTATGGGCACTGAAGCTTTCTTT | CARSMGTEAFF
TRBJ1-4 | - | few | TRBV27 | TGTGCCAGCAGTATAGACGGGTTAGCTATGGAACTGTTTTTT | CASSIDGLAMELFF
TRBJ2-2 | TRBD1 | few | TRBV7-9 | TGTGCCAGCAGCCCCATCACGGAAAGACAGGGGTTAGCCGGGGAGCTGTTTTTT | CASSPITERQGLAGELFF
TRBJ2-3 | TRBD2 | - | TRBV10-3 | TGTGCCATCAGTGGAATGCGGGGGGGCGCAGATACGCAGTATTTT | CAISGMRGGADTQYF
TRBJ2-3 | - | many | TRBV7-2 | TGTGCCAGCAGAGACAGGACGAGGCCAGATACGCAGTATTTT | CASRDRTRPDTQYF
TRBJ2-5 | - | few | TRBV7-7 | TGTGCCAGCAGCTTGAGCAGGGTTGGGTCGGAGACCCAGTACTTC | CASSLSRVGSETQYF